This is a list of T cell receptor beta chains from one sample in a study of control samples from healthy donors and cancer patients. Libraries were prepared by immunoSEQ multiplex PCR; TCRdb keeps only in-frame clonotypes and omits some of them. The sample includes 130,000 or so clones, roughly 84% seen only once; the top ten take about 8.7%. Specimen: blood. The receptors derive from a man between 40 and 49 years old in good health. CDR3s include the opening cysteine and the closing phenylalanine or tryptophan. Each record gives: CDR3 length, J gene, V gene, CDR3 protein.

>16|TRBJ2-7|TRBV5-4
CASSLVPGGTLYEQYF
>12|TRBJ1-1|TRBV3-1/TRBV3-2
CASSQGAGEAFF
>14|TRBJ2-7|TRBV5-1
CASSLRLGVYEQYF
>18|TRBJ2-1|TRBV6-2/TRBV6-3
CASSYSMEGVSSYNEQFF
>16|TRBJ2-1|TRBV7-9
CASSAPLPGPTDEQFF
>14|TRBJ2-1|TRBV7-2
CASSSGGGSNEQFF
>12|TRBJ2-2|TRBV29-1
CSVEGRTGELFF
>15|TRBJ2-1|TRBV29-1
CSVYHRRRFYNEQFF
>17|TRBJ1-4|TRBV30
CAWTRGASGMTNEKLFF
>15|TRBJ1-5|TRBV7-2
CASSTRTGDRQPQHF
>14|TRBJ2-7|TRBV6-5
CASSYFRGSYEQYF
>16|TRBJ2-7|TRBV12-1
CASSFVGANNPYEQYF
>16|TRBJ1-2|TRBV2
CASKADRADTYYGYTF
>15|TRBJ2-7|TRBV7-2
CASSSRQASSYEQYF
>16|TRBJ2-1|TRBV30
CAWSGRLAGSYNEQFF
>16|TRBJ1-1|TRBV7-9
CATNRATPEGRAEAFF
>18|TRBJ2-1|TRBV5-1
CASSLENLAGGYYNEQFF
>15|TRBJ1-2|TRBV4-1
CASSQDLTGRNGYTF
>15|TRBJ1-4|TRBV10-3
CAISEPGQDNEKLFF
>13|TRBJ2-1|TRBV25-1
CASSAPGPHEQFF
>14|TRBJ1-5|TRBV13
CASSSGGVNQPQHF
>14|TRBJ2-1|TRBV25-1
CASSEYGGGNEQFF
>14|TRBJ1-1|TRBV5-4
CASTLGPGNTEAFF